Sequencing of this T cell receptor beta chain was carried out in a study of cytomegalovirus exposure and HLA in healthy donors (dated 2017 in TCRdb). A note on the overall study: An earlier analysis of several hundred of the donors reported around 280 Gb of sequence data and roughly 120 million unique TCR beta sequences obtained from around 190 million T cells. Roughly 300 gigabases of sequencing data and approximately 91 million unique TCR sequences made up an early release that covered 500 to 650 HLA-typed donors. Among the roughly 390 genotyped donors, 81% belonged to the genetic ancestry cluster associated with self-reported Caucasian donors. The study aimed to test whether cataloging public T cell receptors could reveal signatures of past pathogen exposure. The study profiled the T cell repertoires of hundreds of subjects by immunosequencing and related them to cytomegalovirus serostatus. Besides the first cohort of 666 subjects, a separate validation cohort made up of 120 different subjects was used. The study combined high-throughput TCR immunosequencing, statistical association of individual TCRs with disease status, and machine learning to predict cytomegalovirus infection status. To study patterns of TCR occurrence, a later analysis re-analyzed previously published TCR beta repertoires from around 670 donors and added high-resolution HLA genotyping. Rather than drawing on any new phenotypic data, the later analysis identified candidate immune exposures from TCR beta sequences and the way those sequences occurred across donors. In an earlier analysis of roughly 580 of the donors, high-throughput TCR beta sequencing was used to judge whether each TCR beta V gene segment behaved as functional or pseudogenic. Alongside the repertoire data, information on donor age, sex, ethnicity and CMV serostatus was compiled. Genome-wide SNP genotypes for about three fifths of the roughly 700 donors were used in a later genetic analysis, which treated that subset as a discovery cohort. All discovery cohort repertoires had been generated using a single sequencing platform. Both class I and class II loci were covered by HLA typing, at four-digit resolution. Typing coverage differed by locus: A, B, C, DRB1 and DQB1 were typed in about 620-630 donors, DQA1 in 500 to 550, DPA1 in nearly 610, and DPB1 in around 440. Because of strong linkage in the cohort, five DR-DQ haplotypes were treated as single units for association and clustering. Among some 400 genotyped donors of the cohort, an average of around 220,000 unique TCR beta nucleotide sequences was sequenced per donor, of which roughly 18% were non-productive.

The library relied on the immunoSEQ multiplex PCR assay. For the multiplex PCR, a mixture combining 60 forward primers for TCR Vbeta segments and 13 reverse primers for TCR Jbeta segments was used. The CDR3 region of rearranged TCR beta genes was amplified from genomic DNA with a multiplex PCR assay. Amplified TCR beta libraries were sequenced as 87-base-pair reads on the Illumina HiSeq System. On the study's bioinformatics: In a later analysis, 80 million or so unique TCR beta chains were counted across the 666 repertoires, and roughly 10 million of these chains were shared by at least two donors. A nearest-neighbor algorithm error-corrected the raw reads and collapsed the reads into unique sequences, merging closely related sequences to remove PCR and sequencing errors. CDR3 sequences were aligned to IMGT reference sequences to assign V, D and J gene segments. Each retained sequence needed at least a six-nucleotide match to both a V gene segment and a J gene segment. A rearrangement was called productive if the CDR3 had no stop codons and remained in frame with V and J, and every other rearrangement was called non-productive. CDR3 was defined by IMGT convention, running from the second conserved V-encoded cysteine to the conserved J-encoded phenylalanine. Sequences without an unambiguous match to a single V gene segment were excluded from the earlier analysis of a few hundred of the donors. In an earlier analysis of some 590 of the donors, a V segment was called functional when productive rearrangements were above 56.7%, and segregating when the standard deviation between donors exceeded 5%. A statistical classification framework was developed to diagnose cytomegalovirus status using the catalog of TCR beta chain sequences. V and J gene assignment, in a later analysis, came from comparing TCR nucleotide sequences with IMGT/GENE-DB human TR gene sequences. In a later analysis, CDR3 sequences and most-parsimonious VDJ recombination scenarios were assigned using the TCRdist pipeline. In a later analysis, each TCR beta chain was defined by its CDR3 amino acid sequence together with its V-gene family, and reads lacking a unique V-gene family were excluded. In a later analysis, several hundred highly shared, low-generation-probability nucleotide sequences were removed to address suspected cross-contamination and a sequencing artifact. In a later analysis, a clonal expansion index was calculated for each public chain from normalized within-repertoire ranks of inferred template counts. In a later analysis, generation probabilities were computed using a VDJ recombination model fitted to out-of-frame rearrangements, and the results were checked against IGoR. Hypergeometric tests were used in a later analysis to score TCR-TCR, TCR-HLA and TCR-CMV co-occurrence, with a repertoire-size bias correction applied to the TCR pairs. False discovery rates were estimated in a later analysis by permuting HLA or CMV assignments 20 times. In a later analysis, co-occurring TCRs were grouped with DBSCAN, and TCRdist sequence similarity was added when clustering was performed within HLA-allele-positive subsets. Repertoires with fewer than 30,000 or more than 120,000 public chains were left out of co-occurrence clustering, as were several repertoires with anomalous nucleotide sharing. In TCRdb, the immuneACCESS table is reduced to in-frame sequences with V and J assigned. These tables do not hold every clone; where another copy was compared, an unresolved V gene accounts for under half, and the others remain unexplained. Clonal size and the V and J genes are those of that table, whereas D and trimming came from the DNA. This sample is represented by under 250,000 clones; around 81% of them were singletons. The ten top clones hold under 8% of the sample.

Its CDR3 holds 15 amino acids, cysteine through phenylalanine. Only the CDR3 DNA is retained, 45 bases long and in frame from the first base. The germline V gene supplies CDR1 MGHRA and CDR2 YSYEKL. After removal of 2 bases from V and 7 bases from J, the junction retains 7 bases not matched to a gene. Note on this clone: Its antigen has not been determined. No clone much larger than this one lies a single base away; base qualities are absent.

The cohort consisted of fewer than 700 healthy bone marrow donors. At the time of sampling, all cohort members were nominally healthy, though unrecorded immune exposures were likely present. The donor tested CMV seropositive and was one of the 289 seropositive cohort members. Every donor gave a peripheral blood sample, and the peripheral blood mononuclear cells from that sample were used for TCR beta sequencing. The Qiagen DNeasy Blood Extraction Kit was used to extract genomic DNA from the blood cell samples. The full study reports these points: Compared with the approximately 710-donor mean, donors in an Asian-associated ancestry cluster had fewer N-insertions in productive TCRs, according to a later genetic analysis. When HLA alleles, especially DR and DQ, strongly co-occurred, TCR associations were difficult to assign to individual alleles. In a later analysis, most CMV-associated TCR beta chains were found to appear HLA-restricted, with HLA associations seemingly driven largely by CMV exposure. HLA typing was unavailable for some donors at each locus, so association tests used only the typed subset. Over 15 rarely observed V segments, including chromosome 9 orphons, were excluded from the earlier analysis of some 590 of the donors because counts were too low. Cytomegalovirus status was reported to be diagnosed by the classifier with high specificity and sensitivity in both the original and validation cohorts. A further reported finding was that TCR beta sequences accurately predicted the HLA-A and HLA-B alleles for most subjects in the first cohort. CMV serostatus was the only immune exposure information available for the cohort. A group of highly shared sequence variants was considered likely to be a technical artifact of the sequencing pipeline. In vitro tests confirmed that three of the cytomegalovirus-associated TCR beta chains recognize cytomegalovirus antigens. In a later genetic analysis, a missense DCLRE1C variant was associated with V-gene and J-gene trimming of TCR beta chains, and the association was replicated in an independent cohort. Correlated functional status among segregating V segments might be attributable to linkage disequilibrium, but an unknown experimental factor could not be ruled out. The cohort was sequenced for TCR beta chains only, and without alpha or paired-chain data the features that could be detected were limited. Specific HLA alleles were associated with 15,000 to 20,000 TCR beta sequences at a false discovery rate of 0.05 in a later analysis. An earlier analysis of some 560 of the donors showed that most TCR beta V segments appeared in productive rearrangements either about 87% or about 30% of the time, which broadly matched IMGT annotations. Some IMGT-functional V segments, including TRBV6-2 and TRBV6-3, could not be told apart with the 87-base-pair reads, so those segments were excluded. The study gave a list of over 150 TCR beta chains associated with cytomegalovirus. Most TCR sequences were observed very rarely across donors, whereas some public TCRs were present in many individuals. The authors suggested that the approach could potentially be generalized to other disease states and immunological phenotypes. According to a later analysis, parvovirus B19, influenza, CMV and Epstein-Barr virus appeared linked to several top co-occurrence clusters. The presence/absence analyses assumed that sequencing depth was roughly uniform across donors, and that assumption may not be true. According to a later analysis, TCR association rates differed among HLA loci, with DRB1 alleles showing the most associated TCRs and HLA-C alleles showing the fewest. A later analysis found that HLA-associated TCR beta chains were more clonally expanded and had lower generation probabilities than equally common non-associated chains.

The chain joins TRBV4-1 to TRBJ2-1; TRBD2 matches 8 bases in the middle. The sequenced sample was PBMCs. This sequence was found in a woman aged 60-70 years in good health and CMV-seropositive. This receptor has the CDR3 CASSQRTGGHNEQFF. In nucleotides, the sequence is TGCGCCAGCAGCCAAAGAACGGGAGGGCATAATGAGCAGTTCTTC.